Below, 9 T cell receptor beta chains from the same sample are listed, as sequenced in a study of cytomegalovirus exposure and HLA in healthy donors. The PCR contained 60 Vbeta and 13 Jbeta primers. Assay: immunoSEQ multiplex PCR; the TCRdb copy retains only in-frame clones and omits some. The sample records some 110,000 clones, about 70% being singletons. Material: PBMCs. These receptors all come from a woman aged 45-65 years in good health and CMV-seropositive.

The genes are TRBV7-8 and TRBJ2-3, with 16 bases lining up with TRBD2. Per the germline V gene, CDR1 is SGHVS and CDR2 is FQNEAQ. The CDR3 spans 20 residues. The V segment lost 1 base and the J segment 4 bases; nucleotides outside the gene matches: 11. This chain's CDR3 is CASSLVQGTSGGAGADTQYF. The CDR3 region has the DNA TGTGCCAGCAGCTTAGTTCAGGGGACTAGCGGGGGGGCCGGGGCAGATACGCAGTATTTT.

The CDR3 here is CASRRGYTEAFF. The CDR3 region has the DNA TGTGCCAGCAGGCGCGGGTACACTGAAGCTTTCTTT. This chain uses TRBV28 with TRBJ1-1, with D unclear. The germline gives CDR1 MDHEN, CDR2 SYDVKM. V dropped 6 bases and J dropped 3 bases, with 8 bases sitting between them. The CDR3 extends over 12 amino acids.

The rearrangement joins TRBV11-1 to TRBJ2-1; 8 positions match TRBD2. CDR3 length equals 17 residues. After removal of 0 bases from V and 0 bases from J, the junction contained 4 bases not matched to a gene. CDR1 and CDR2 (germline): SGHAT, FQDESV (reference sequence). CDR3 protein: CASSLAIAGSSYNEQFF. CDR3 in DNA: TGTGCCAGCAGCTTAGCCATAGCGGGGAGCTCCTACAATGAGCAGTTCTTC.

V usage is TRBV9 and J usage is TRBJ1-2; 8 bases match TRBD1. Germline-derived CDR1 and CDR2 are SGDLS and YYNGEE. The length of the CDR3 is 13 residues. With 3 bases clipped from V and 4 bases from J, the junction kept 2 bases outside the gene matches. CDR3 residues: CASSEGTGYGYTF. In DNA form, the CDR3 reads TGTGCCAGCAGCGAGGGGACAGGCTATGGCTACACCTTC. The full variable domain, its missing parts supplied by reference TRBV9 and TRBJ1-2, is DSGVTQTPKHLITATGQRVTLRCSPRSGDLSVYWYQQSLDQGLQFLIQYYNGEERAKGNILERFSAQQFPDLHSELNLSSLELGDSALYFCASSEGTGYGYTFGSGTRLTVV.

The chain employs TRBV4-2 and TRBJ2-5, with a weak D call TRBD1 (5 bases). The V gene's germline CDR1 is LGHNA and CDR2 YNFKEQ. The germline V and J ends were trimmed by 2 bases and 0 bases, with 13 bases remaining between them. The CDR3 has 16 amino acids. In DNA, the CDR3 is TGTGCCAGCAGCCAACTAAGTACAGGAAACCAAGAGACCCAGTACTTC. Its protein product is CASSQLSTGNQETQYF.

This sequence joins TRBV28 and TRBJ2-3; D is possibly TRBD2 (6 bases). This CDR3 comprises 14 residues. V lost 6 bases and J 7 bases, leaving 17 bases between the germline ends. Germline V CDR1 and CDR2: MDHEN, SYDVKM. Here the CDR3 reads CASSRRDGGNTQYF. DNA for the CDR3: TGTGCCAGCAGCCGAAGAGATGGGGGGAATACGCAGTATTTT.

The gene calls are TRBV20-1 and TRBJ2-1, with D perhaps TRBD1 (6 bases). The CDR3 has 11 amino acids. Germline values: CDR1 DFQATT, CDR2 SNEGSKA (reference sequence). V was shortened by 1 base and J by 14 bases, with 12 bases between the two germline ends. CDR3 amino acids: CSARVGQRKFF. The CDR3 bases are TGCAGTGCTAGAGTCGGACAGAGGAAGTTCTTC.

The V gene is TRBV29-1, the J gene TRBJ1-1; no definite D call. CDR1 SQVTM and CDR2 ANQGSEA come from the germline V gene. V lost 5 bases, J lost 8 bases, and 18 bases lay in between. The CDR3 contains 13 residues. CDR3 amino acids: CSVPAGILGEAFF. CDR3 nucleotides: TGCAGCGTTCCGGCCGGGATTTTGGGGGAAGCTTTCTTT.

This clone was found a few times. The genes are TRBV6-5 and TRBJ1-2; maybe TRBD1 (5 bases). The V end lost 7 bases, the J end lost 7 bases, and 16 bases lay between the germline ends. The length of the CDR3 is 13 residues. Looked up from germline, CDR1 is MNHEY and CDR2 is SVGAGI. In DNA form, the CDR3 reads TGTGCCAGCAAGGGTCGGGGGAGGGCTGGCTACACCTTC. Its translation is CASKGRGRAGYTF.